This T cell receptor beta chain was sequenced in a study of PD-L1 blockade in urothelial cancer. The time point: peripheral blood 6 weeks after treatment start. V was shortened by 5 bases and J by 3 bases, with 11 bases between the two germline ends. The CDR3 length is 13 residues. Germline V lookup: CDR1 SGHAT, CDR2 FQNNGV. Some clones are missing from TCRdb's copy, which holds only in-frame ones; the method was immunoSEQ multiplex PCR. The data contain about 120,000 clones, approximately 90% of them seen just once; the ten biggest clones take up around 4%. The input for sequencing was PBMCs, taken around atezolizumab (anti-PD-L1) treatment. This receptor was identified in a man aged 60 to 69 with urothelial cancer. The chain joins TRBV11-2 to TRBJ2-7, with a tentative D call TRBD1 (6 bases). CDR3 in DNA: TGTGCCAGCAGCCCCGGACAGATCTACGAGCAGTACTTC. Translating it yields CASSPGQIYEQYF. The complete variable domain, with remaining parts taken from reference TRBV11-2 and TRBJ2-7, reads EAGVAQSPRYKIIEKRQSVAFWCNPISGHATLYWYQQILGQGPKLLIQFQNNGVVDDSQLPKDRFSAERLKGVDSTLKIQPAKLEDSAVYLCASSPGQIYEQYFGPGTRLTVT.